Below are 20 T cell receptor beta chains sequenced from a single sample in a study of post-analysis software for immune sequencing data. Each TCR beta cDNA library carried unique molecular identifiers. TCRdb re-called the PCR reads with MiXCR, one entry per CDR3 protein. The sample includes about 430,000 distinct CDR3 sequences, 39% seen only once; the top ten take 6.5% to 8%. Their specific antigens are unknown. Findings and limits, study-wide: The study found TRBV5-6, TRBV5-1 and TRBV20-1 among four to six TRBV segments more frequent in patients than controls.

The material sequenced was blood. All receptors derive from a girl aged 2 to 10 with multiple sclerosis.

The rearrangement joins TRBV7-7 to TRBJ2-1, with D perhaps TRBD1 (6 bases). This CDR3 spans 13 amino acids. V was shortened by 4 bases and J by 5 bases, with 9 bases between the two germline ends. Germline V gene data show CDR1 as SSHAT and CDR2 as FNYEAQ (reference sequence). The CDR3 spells CASSYDRNNEQFF. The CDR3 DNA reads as TGTGCCAGCAGCTACGACAGGAACAATGAGCAGTTCTTC.

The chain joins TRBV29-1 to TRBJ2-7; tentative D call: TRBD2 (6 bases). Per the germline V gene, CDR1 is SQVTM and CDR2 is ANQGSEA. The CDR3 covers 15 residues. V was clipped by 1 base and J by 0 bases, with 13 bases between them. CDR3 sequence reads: CSVEGQDGGSYEQYF. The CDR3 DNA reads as TGCAGCGTTGAAGGGCAGGACGGGGGCTCCTACGAGCAGTACTTC.

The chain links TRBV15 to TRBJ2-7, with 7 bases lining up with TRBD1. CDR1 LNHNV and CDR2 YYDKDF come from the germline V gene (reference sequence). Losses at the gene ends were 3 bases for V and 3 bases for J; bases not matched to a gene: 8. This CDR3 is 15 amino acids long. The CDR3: CATSSLRTGDYEQYF. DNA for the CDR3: TGTGCCACCAGCAGTTTGCGAACAGGGGACTACGAGCAGTACTTC.

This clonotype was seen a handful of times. CDR3 sequence (DNA): TGTGCCAGCAGCTTAGAGAGCTGGGAGGGCGAGCAGTACTTC. This sequence encodes CASSLESWEGEQYF. The chain joins TRBV7-2 to TRBJ2-7; 7 bases are shared with TRBD2. V dropped 1 base and J dropped 6; count of bases not matched to a gene: 6. The V gene's germline CDR1 is SGHTA and CDR2 FQGNSA. This CDR3 has 14 amino acids. The entire variable domain, with the rest obtained from reference TRBV7-2 and TRBJ2-7, is as follows: GAGVSQSPSNKVTEKGKDVELRCDPISGHTALYWYRQSLGQGLEFLIYFQGNSAPDKSGLPSDRFSAERTGGSVSTLTIQRTQQEDSAVYLCASSLESWEGEQYFGPGTRLTVT.

In nucleotides, the CDR3 is TGCGCCAGCAGCTCAAGCACCACAGGGTCTGATACGCAGTATTTT. Translation gives CASSSSTTGSDTQYF. V is TRBV5-1 and J is TRBJ2-3; D possibly corresponds to TRBD1 (6 bases). The ends were cut back, 3 bases at V and 6 bases at J, with 17 bases in the middle. The germline V gene encodes CDR1 SGHRS and CDR2 YFSETQ. This CDR3 region has 15 residues.

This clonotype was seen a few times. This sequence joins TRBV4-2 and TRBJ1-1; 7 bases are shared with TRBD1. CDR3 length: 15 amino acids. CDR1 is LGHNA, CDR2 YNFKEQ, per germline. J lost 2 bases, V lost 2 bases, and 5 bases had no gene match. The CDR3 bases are TGTGCCAGCAGCCAAACCGGGACAGCTAACACTGAAGCTTTCTTT. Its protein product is CASSQTGTANTEAFF.

DNA for the CDR3: TGTGCCAGCAGTTACCACCGGACAGGGTTGACAGATACGCAGTATTTT. The encoded protein is CASSYHRTGLTDTQYF. The V and J genes are TRBV6-5 and TRBJ2-3; 8 bases are shared with TRBD1. The junction had 7 bases not matched to a gene; V was cut back by 2 bases and J by 3 bases. The CDR3 covers 16 residues. From germline, CDR1 is MNHEY and CDR2 SVGAGI.

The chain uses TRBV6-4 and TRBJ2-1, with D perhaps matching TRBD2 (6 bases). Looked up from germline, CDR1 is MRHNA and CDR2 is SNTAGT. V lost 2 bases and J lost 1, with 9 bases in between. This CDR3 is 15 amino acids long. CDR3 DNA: TGTGCCAGCAGTGACCAGACTAGTTCCTACAATGAGCAGTTCTTC. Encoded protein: CASSDQTSSYNEQFF.

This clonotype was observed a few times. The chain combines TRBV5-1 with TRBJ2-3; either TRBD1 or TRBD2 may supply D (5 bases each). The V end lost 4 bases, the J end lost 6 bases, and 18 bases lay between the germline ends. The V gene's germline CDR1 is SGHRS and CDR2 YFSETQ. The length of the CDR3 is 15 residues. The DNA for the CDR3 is TGCGCCAGCAGCCCGGACCCAGGGACCTCGGATACGCAGTATTTT. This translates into CASSPDPGTSDTQYF.

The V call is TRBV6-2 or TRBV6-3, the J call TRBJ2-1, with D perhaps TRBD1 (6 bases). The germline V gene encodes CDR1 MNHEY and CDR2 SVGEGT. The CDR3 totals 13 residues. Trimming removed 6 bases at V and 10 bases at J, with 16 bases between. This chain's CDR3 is CASRLTGPSEQFF. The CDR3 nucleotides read TGTGCCAGCAGGCTTACAGGGCCCTCGGAGCAGTTCTTC.

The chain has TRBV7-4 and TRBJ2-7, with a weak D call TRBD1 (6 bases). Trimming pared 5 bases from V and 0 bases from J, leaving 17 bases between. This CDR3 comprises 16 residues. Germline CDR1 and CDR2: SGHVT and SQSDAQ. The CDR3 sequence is CASSPRTGPSSYEQYF. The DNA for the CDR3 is TGTGCCAGCAGCCCAAGAACAGGGCCGAGCTCCTACGAGCAGTACTTC. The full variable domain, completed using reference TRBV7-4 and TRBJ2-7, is GAGVSQSPRYKVAKRGRDVALRCDSISGHVTLYWYRQTLGQGSEVLTYSQSDAQRDKSGRPSGRFSAERPERSVSTLKIQRTEQGDSAVYLCASSPRTGPSSYEQYFGPGTRLTVT.

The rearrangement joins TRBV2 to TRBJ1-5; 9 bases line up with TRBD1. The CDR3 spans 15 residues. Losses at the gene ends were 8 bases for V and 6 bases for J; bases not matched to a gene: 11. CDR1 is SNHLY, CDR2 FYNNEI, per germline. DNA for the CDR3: TGTGCCAGCCAGCGAGGACAGGGGTTATTTCAGCCCCAGCATTTT. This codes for CASQRGQGLFQPQHF.

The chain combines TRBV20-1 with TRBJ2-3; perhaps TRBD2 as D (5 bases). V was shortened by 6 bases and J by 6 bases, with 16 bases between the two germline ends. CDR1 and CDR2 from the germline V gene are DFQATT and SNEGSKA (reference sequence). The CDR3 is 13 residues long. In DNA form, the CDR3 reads TGCAGTGCCCCCCCCGGGGTAACGGATACGCAGTATTTT. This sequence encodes CSAPPGVTDTQYF.

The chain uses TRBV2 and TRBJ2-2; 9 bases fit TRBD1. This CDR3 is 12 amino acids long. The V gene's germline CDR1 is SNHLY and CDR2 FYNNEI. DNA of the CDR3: TGTGCTACAGGGGGCGACACCGGGGAGCTGTTTTTT. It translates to CATGGDTGELFF.

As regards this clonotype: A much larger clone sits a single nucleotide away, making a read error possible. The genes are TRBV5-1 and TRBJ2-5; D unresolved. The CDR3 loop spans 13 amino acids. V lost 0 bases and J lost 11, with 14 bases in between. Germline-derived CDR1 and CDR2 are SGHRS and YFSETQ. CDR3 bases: TGCGCCAGCAGCTTGGGGGTACACAATGAGCAGTACTTC. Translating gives CASSLGVHNEQYF.

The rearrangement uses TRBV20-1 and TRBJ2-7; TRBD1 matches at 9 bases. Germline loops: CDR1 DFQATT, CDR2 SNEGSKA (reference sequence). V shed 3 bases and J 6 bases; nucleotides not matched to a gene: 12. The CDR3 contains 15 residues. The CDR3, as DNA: TGCAGTGCTAGGGCCGGTCGGACAGGGGTGACCGAGCAGTACTTC. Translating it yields CSARAGRTGVTEQYF.

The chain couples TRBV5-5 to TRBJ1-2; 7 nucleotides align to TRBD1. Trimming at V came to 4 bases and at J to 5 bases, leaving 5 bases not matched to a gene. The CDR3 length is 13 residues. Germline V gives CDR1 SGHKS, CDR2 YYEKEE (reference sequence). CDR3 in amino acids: CASSTATGYGYTF. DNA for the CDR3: TGTGCCAGCAGCACTGCGACAGGGTATGGCTACACCTTC.

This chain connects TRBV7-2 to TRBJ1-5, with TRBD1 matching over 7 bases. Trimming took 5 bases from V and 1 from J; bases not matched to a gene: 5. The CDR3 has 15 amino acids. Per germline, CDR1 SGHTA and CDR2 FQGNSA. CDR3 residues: CASSPGGLSNQPQHF. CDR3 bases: TGTGCCAGCAGCCCAGGGGGATTGAGCAATCAGCCCCAGCATTTT.

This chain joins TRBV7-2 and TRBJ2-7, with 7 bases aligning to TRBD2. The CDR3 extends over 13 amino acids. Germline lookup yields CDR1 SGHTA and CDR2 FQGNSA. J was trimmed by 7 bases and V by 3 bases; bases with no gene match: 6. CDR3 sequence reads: CASSFGLVEEQYF. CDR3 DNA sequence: TGTGCCAGCAGCTTCGGACTAGTGGAGGAGCAGTACTTC.

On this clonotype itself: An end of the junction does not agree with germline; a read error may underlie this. The CDR3 DNA sequence: TGCGCCAACAGCCTCGGGACAGGGGAAGATGGCTACACCTTC. Protein: CANSLGTGEDGYTF. The chain combines TRBV5-1 with TRBJ1-2; TRBD1 matches 10 bases. The CDR3 sequence is 14 residues long. Germline values: CDR1 SGHRS, CDR2 YFSETQ.